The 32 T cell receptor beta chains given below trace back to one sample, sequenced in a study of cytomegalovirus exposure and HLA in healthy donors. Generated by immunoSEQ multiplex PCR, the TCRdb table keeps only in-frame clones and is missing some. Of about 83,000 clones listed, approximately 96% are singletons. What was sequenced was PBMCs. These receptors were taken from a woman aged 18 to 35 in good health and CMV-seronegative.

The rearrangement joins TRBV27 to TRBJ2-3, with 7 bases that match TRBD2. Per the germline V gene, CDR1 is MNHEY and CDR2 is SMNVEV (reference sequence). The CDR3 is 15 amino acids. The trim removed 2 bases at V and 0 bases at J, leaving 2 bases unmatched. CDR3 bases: TGTGCCAGCAGTTTACTAGCGGTGAGCACAGATACGCAGTATTTT. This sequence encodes CASSLLAVSTDTQYF.

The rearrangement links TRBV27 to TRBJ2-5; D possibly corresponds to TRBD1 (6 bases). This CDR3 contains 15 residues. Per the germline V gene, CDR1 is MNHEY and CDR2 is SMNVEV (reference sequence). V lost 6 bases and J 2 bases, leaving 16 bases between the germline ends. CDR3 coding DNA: TGTGCCAGCAGAGCTGAGGACAGTCTGCAAGAGACCCAGTACTTC. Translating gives CASRAEDSLQETQYF.

The chain's CDR3 is CASSFEDTEAFF. Here the CDR3 DNA reads TGCGCCAGCAGCTTCGAGGACACTGAAGCTTTCTTT. This chain uses TRBV5-1 with TRBJ1-1, with D hard to call. Germline CDR1 SGHRS, CDR2 YFSETQ. CDR3 size: 12 residues. Between the trimmed V and J ends, which lost 2 bases and 3 bases, there was a span of 5 bases.

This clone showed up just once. The CDR3 DNA sequence: TGTGCCAGCACCCGTTATCGGCGGGAGGGTGGAGAGACCCAGTACTTC. This sequence encodes CASTRYRREGGETQYF. V is TRBV7-6 and J is TRBJ2-5; 9 bases fit TRBD2. CDR3 size: 16 residues. The germline V gene has CDR1 SGHVS and CDR2 FNYEAQ. The V gene end was trimmed by 7 bases and the J gene end by 4 bases; junction bases not matched to a gene: 13. Full variable domain (remainder filled in from reference TRBV7-6 and TRBJ2-5): GAGVSQSPRYKVTKRGQDVALRCDPISGHVSLYWYRQALGQGPEFLTYFNYEAQQDKSGLPNDRFSAERPEGSISTLTIQRTEQRDSAMYRCASTRYRREGGETQYFGPGTRLLVL.

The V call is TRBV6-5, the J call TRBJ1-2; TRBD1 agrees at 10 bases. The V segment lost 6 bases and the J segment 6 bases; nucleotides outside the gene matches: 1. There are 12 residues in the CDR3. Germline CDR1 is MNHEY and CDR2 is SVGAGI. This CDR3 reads CASRGTGDGYTF. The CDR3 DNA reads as TGTGCCAGCAGAGGGACAGGGGATGGCTACACCTTC.

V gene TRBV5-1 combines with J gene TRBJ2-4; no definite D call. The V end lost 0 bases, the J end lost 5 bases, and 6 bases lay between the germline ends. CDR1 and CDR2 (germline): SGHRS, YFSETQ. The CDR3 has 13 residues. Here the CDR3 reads CASSLASENIQYF. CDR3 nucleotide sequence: TGCGCCAGCAGCTTGGCATCGGAAAACATTCAGTACTTC.

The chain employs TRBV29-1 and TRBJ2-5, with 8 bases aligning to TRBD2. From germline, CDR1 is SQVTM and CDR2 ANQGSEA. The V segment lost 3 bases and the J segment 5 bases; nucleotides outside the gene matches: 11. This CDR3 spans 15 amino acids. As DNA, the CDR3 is TGCAGCGTTGAGCCTACCGGGACTAGTTGGGAGACCCAGTACTTC. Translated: CSVEPTGTSWETQYF. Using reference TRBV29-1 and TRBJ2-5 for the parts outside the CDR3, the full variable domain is SAVISQKPSRDICQRGTSLTIQCQVDSQVTMMFWYRQQPGQSLTLIATANQGSEATYESGFVIDKFPISRPNLTFSTLTVSNMSPEDSSIYLCSVEPTGTSWETQYFGPGTRLLVL.

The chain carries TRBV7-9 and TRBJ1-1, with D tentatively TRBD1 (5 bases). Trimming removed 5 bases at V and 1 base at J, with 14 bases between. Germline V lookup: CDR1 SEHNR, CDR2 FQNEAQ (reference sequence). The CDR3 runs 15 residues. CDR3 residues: CASSPTLQGNTEAFF. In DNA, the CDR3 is TGTGCCAGCAGCCCTACGCTCCAGGGGAACACTGAAGCTTTCTTT.

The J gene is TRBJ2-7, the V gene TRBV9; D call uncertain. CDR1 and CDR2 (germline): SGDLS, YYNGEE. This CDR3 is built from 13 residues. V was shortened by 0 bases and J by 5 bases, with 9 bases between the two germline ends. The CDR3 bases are TGTGCCAGCAGCGTAGGTCACTTAAACGAGCAGTACTTC. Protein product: CASSVGHLNEQYF. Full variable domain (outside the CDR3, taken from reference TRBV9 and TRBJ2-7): DSGVTQTPKHLITATGQRVTLRCSPRSGDLSVYWYQQSLDQGLQFLIQYYNGEERAKGNILERFSAQQFPDLHSELNLSSLELGDSALYFCASSVGHLNEQYFGPGTRLTVT.

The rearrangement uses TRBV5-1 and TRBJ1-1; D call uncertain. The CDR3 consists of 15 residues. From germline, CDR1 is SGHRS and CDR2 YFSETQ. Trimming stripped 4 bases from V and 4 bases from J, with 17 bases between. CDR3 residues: CASSALAPPRTEAFF. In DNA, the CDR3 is TGCGCCAGCAGCGCATTGGCCCCCCCCCGCACTGAAGCTTTCTTT. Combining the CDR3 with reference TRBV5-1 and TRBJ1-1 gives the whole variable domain KAGVTQTPRYLIKTRGQQVTLSCSPISGHRSVSWYQQTPGQGLQFLFEYFSETQRNKGNFPGRFSGRQFSNSRSEMNVSTLELGDSALYLCASSALAPPRTEAFFGQGTRLTVV.

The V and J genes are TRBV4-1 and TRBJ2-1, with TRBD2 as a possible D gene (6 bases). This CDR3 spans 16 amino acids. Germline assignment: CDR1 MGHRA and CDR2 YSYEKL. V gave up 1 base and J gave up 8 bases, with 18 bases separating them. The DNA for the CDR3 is TGCGCCAGCAGCCAAGTGGAGGGCCGGTGGGACGATGAGCAGTTCTTC. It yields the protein CASSQVEGRWDDEQFF.

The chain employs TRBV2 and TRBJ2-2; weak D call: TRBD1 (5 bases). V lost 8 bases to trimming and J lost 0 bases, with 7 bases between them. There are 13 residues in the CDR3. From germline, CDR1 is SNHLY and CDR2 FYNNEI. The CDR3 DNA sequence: TGTGCCAGCCAGACAGCGAACACCGGGGAGCTGTTTTTT. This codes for CASQTANTGELFF.

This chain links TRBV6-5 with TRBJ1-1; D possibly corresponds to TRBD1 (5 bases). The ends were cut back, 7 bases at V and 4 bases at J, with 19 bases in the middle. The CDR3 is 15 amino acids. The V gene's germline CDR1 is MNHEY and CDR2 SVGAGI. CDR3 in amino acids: CASTRNLGGATEAFF. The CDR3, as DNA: TGTGCCAGCACACGTAACCTAGGCGGGGCCACTGAAGCTTTCTTT.

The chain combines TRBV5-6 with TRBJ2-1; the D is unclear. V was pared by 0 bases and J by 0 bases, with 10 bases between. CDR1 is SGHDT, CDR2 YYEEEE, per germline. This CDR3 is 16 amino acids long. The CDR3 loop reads CASSLASFNSYNEQFF. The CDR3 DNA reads TGTGCCAGCAGCTTGGCCTCCTTTAACTCCTACAATGAGCAGTTCTTC. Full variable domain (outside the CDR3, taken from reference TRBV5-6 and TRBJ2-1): DAGVTQSPTHLIKTRGQQVTLRCSPKSGHDTVSWYQQALGQGPQFIFQYYEEEERQRGNFPDRFSGHQFPNYSSELNVNALLLGDSALYLCASSLASFNSYNEQFFGPGTRLTVL.

The CDR3 sequence: CSADGDFEAFF. CDR3 nucleotide sequence: TGCAGTGCAGACGGGGATTTTGAAGCTTTCTTT. The chain couples TRBV20-1 to TRBJ1-1; D is ambiguous. CDR3 length: 11 residues. V dropped 6 bases and J dropped 7 bases, with 12 bases sitting between them. Germline CDR1 is DFQATT and CDR2 is SNEGSKA (reference sequence).

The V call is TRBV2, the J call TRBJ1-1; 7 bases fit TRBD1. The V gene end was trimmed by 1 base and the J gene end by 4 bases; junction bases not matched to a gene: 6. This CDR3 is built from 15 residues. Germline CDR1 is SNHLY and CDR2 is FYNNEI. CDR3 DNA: TGTGCCAGCAGTGAAGGACAGGGTACGGTCACTGAAGCTTTCTTT. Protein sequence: CASSEGQGTVTEAFF.

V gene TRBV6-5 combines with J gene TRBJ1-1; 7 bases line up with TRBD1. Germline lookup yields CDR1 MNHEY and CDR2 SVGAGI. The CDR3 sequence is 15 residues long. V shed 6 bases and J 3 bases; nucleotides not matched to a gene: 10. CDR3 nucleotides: TGTGCCAGCAGGAGTAGGGACAGTTTGGACACTGAAGCTTTCTTT. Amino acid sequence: CASRSRDSLDTEAFF.

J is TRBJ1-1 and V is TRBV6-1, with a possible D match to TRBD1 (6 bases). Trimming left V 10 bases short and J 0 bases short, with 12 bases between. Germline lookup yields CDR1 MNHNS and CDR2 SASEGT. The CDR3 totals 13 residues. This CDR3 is CAIRQALNTEAFF. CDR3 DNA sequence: TGTGCCATAAGACAGGCGTTGAACACTGAAGCTTTCTTT.

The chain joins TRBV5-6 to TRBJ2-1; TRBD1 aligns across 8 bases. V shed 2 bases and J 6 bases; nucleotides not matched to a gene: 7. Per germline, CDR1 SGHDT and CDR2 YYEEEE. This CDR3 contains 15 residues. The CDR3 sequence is CASSFGGQGRNEQFF. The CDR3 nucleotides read TGTGCCAGCAGCTTTGGAGGACAGGGCCGCAATGAGCAGTTCTTC.

In nucleotides, the CDR3 is TGTGCCAGCAGTTTTGAGGGACTAGCGGGATTTAGGGGACTAGAGCAGTTCTTC. Translated: CASSFEGLAGFRGLEQFF. This chain links TRBV28 with TRBJ2-1; 13 positions agree with TRBD2. The trim removed 3 bases at V and 10 bases at J, leaving 15 bases unmatched. CDR3 size: 18 residues. The germline CDR1 and CDR2 sequences are MDHEN and SYDVKM. Complete variable domain (other parts from reference TRBV28 and TRBJ2-1): DVKVTQSSRYLVKRTGEKVFLECVQDMDHENMFWYRQDPGLGLRLIYFSYDVKMKEKGDIPEGYSVSREKKERFSLILESASTNQTSMYLCASSFEGLAGFRGLEQFFGPGTRLTVL.

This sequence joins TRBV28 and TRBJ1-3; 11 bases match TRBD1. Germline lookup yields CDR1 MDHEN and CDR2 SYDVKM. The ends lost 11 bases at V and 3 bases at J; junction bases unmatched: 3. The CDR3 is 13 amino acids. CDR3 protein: CAGQGAGGNTIYF. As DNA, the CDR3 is TGTGCCGGACAGGGGGCAGGTGGAAACACCATATATTTT.

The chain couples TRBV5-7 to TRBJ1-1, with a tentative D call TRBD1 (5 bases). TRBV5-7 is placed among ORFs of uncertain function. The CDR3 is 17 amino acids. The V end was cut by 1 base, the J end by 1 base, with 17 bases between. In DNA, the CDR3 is TGTGCCAGCAGCTTGAATTCTGGGGCACTGGGGAACACTGAAGCTTTCTTT. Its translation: CASSLNSGALGNTEAFF.

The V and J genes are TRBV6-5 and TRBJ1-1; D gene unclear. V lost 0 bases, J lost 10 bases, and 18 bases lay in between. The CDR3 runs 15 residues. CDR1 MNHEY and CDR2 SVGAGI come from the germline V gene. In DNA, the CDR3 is TGTGCCAGCAGTTACTCCTTCCCCAACTCGGGAGGAGCTTTCTTT. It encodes CASSYSFPNSGGAFF.

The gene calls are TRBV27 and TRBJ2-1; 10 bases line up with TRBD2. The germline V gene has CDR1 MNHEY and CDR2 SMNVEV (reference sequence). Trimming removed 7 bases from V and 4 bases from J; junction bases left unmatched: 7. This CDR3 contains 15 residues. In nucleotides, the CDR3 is TGTGCCAGCAAAACTAGCGGGACCCCATACAATGAGCAGTTCTTC. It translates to CASKTSGTPYNEQFF.

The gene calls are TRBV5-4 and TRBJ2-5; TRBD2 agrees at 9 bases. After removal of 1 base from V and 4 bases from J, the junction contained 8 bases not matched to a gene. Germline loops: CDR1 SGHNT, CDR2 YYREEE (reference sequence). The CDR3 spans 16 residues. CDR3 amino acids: CASSLRSGSGIETQYF. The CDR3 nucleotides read TGTGCCAGCAGCTTGCGTAGCGGGAGCGGGATAGAGACCCAGTACTTC.

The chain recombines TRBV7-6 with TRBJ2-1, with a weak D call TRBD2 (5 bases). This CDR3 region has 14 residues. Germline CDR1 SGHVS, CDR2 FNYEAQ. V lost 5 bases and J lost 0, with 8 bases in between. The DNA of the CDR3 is TGTGCCAGCAGCCCCGCGGGCTCCTACAATGAGCAGTTCTTC. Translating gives CASSPAGSYNEQFF.

The CDR3 protein is CASRIPSGTGDTQYF. CDR3 in DNA: TGTGCCAGCAGAATCCCTAGCGGGACGGGAGATACGCAGTATTTT. This chain uses TRBV6-6 with TRBJ2-3, with TRBD2 matching over 9 bases. CDR3 length: 15 residues. V lost 6 bases, J lost 5 bases, and 9 bases stayed unmatched. Germline values: CDR1 MNHNY, CDR2 SVGAGI (reference sequence).

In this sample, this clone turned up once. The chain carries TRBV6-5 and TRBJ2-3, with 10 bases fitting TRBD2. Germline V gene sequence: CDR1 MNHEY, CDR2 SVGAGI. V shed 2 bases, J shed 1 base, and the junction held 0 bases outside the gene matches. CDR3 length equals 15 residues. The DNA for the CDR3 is TGTGCCAGCAGTTACGGGACTAGCGGCACAGATACGCAGTATTTT. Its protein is CASSYGTSGTDTQYF.

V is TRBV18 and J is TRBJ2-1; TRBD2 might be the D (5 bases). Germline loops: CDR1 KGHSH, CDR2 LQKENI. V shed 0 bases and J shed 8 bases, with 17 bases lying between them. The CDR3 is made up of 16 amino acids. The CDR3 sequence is CASSPPNGITTDEQFF. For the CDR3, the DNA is TGTGCCAGCTCACCACCGAACGGGATCACGACCGATGAGCAGTTCTTC.

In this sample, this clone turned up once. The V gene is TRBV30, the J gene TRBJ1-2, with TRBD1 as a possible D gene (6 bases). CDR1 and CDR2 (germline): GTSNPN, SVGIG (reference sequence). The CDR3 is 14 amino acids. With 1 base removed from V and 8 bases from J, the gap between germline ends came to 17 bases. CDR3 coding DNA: TGTGCCTGGAGTGCGGGGAACAGGGAAGGGGGCTACACCTTC. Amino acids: CAWSAGNREGGYTF.

The CDR3 spells CASWEREGQFF. CDR3 DNA sequence: TGTGCCAGCTGGGAGAGGGAGGGGCAGTTCTTC. The chain has TRBV2 and TRBJ2-1, with 7 bases identical to TRBD2. Germline-derived CDR1 and CDR2 are SNHLY and FYNNEI. This CDR3 has 11 residues. The V and J ends lost 8 bases and 12 bases, in that order; junction bases with no gene match: 7.

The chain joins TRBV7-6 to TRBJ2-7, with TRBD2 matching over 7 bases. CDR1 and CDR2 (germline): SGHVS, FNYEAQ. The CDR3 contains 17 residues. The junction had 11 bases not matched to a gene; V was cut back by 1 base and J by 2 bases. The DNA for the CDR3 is TGTGCCAGCAGCTTAGGGGGTATGGGACTACCTACCTACGAGCAGTACTTC. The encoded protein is CASSLGGMGLPTYEQYF.